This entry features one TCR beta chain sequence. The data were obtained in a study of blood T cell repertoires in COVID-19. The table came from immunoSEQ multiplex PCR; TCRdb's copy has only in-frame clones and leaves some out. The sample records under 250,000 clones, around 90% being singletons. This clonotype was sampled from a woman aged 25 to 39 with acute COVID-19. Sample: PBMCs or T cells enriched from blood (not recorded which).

As DNA, the CDR3 is TGTTCAACAGGGGAGAACACTGAAGCTTTCTTT. Translated, it gives CSTGENTEAFF. This sequence joins TRBV5-8 and TRBJ1-1; 7 bases line up with TRBD1. Germline lookup yields CDR1 SGHTS and CDR2 YDEGEE. The CDR3 is 11 amino acids.